A selection of T cell receptor beta chains follows, all from one sample in a study of shared clonotypes between healthy human individuals. Generated by immunoSEQ multiplex PCR, the TCRdb table keeps only in-frame clones and is missing some. The table shows about 470,000 clones, with about 85% occurring only once. The material sequenced was PBMCs. The receptor source for this set is a woman between 40 and 50 years old in good health. Some clones in this sample may be carry-over from other donors' samples. Each CDR3 is given with its conserved first and last residue. A D gene is named only where the DNA matches it firmly. Clone size is shown for a subset of rows, as once, few, many or a class of expanded clone.

TRBJ1-1 TRBV19 few . TGTGCCAGTAGAGTTGGCAGGTTCGTGGTCAGCACTGAAGCTTTCTTT CASRVGRFVVSTEAFF
TRBJ2-1 TRBV11-3 . . TGTGCCAGCAGTACCACCGGGCAGGGGCCCTATAGGAATGAGCAGTTCTTC CASSTTGQGPYRNEQFF
TRBJ2-2 TRBV5-1 once . TGCGCCAGCAGCTTTACTTCAGGGAACACCGGGGAGCTGTTTTTT CASSFTSGNTGELFF
TRBJ2-2 TRBV6-1 . TRBD1 TGTGCCAGCAGTGAAAGGGGGGACAGGGCGAGCGGGGAGCTGTTTTTT CASSERGDRASGELFF
TRBJ2-5 TRBV9 . . TGTGCCAGCAGCGCACGTGGTACCGGCGCCTACGAAGAGACCCAGTACTTC CASSARGTGAYEETQYF
TRBJ2-1 TRBV6-1 . . TGTGCCAGCAGTCCCCTAGGCCAGGGTTACAATGAGCAGTTCTTC CASSPLGQGYNEQFF
TRBJ1-1 TRBV30 few . TGTGCCTGGAGTGTACGCGGGGGGGTCCGGAACACTGAAGCTTTCTTT CAWSVRGGVRNTEAFF
TRBJ2-7 TRBV4-2 many TRBD1 TGTGCCAGCAGCACCCGGGACAGGGAAGGGCGGGAGCAGTACTTC CASSTRDREGREQYF
TRBJ2-3 TRBV7-3 . TRBD2 TGTGCCAGCAGCTTCACTAGCGGTATGAGAGATACGCAGTATTTT CASSFTSGMRDTQYF
TRBJ1-2 TRBV5-1 . . TGCGCCAGCAGCTTGGGGCGGAACCCTAACTATGGCTACACCTTC CASSLGRNPNYGYTF
TRBJ2-5 TRBV7-2 . . TGTGCCAGCAGCCGGGACCGAGTCCAAGAGACCCAGTACTTC CASSRDRVQETQYF
TRBJ2-7 TRBV4-3 many TRBD1 TGCGCCAGCAGCCAAACTAGGGACAGGGCCCACGAGCAGTACTTC CASSQTRDRAHEQYF
TRBJ2-1 TRBV28 once TRBD2 TGTGCCAGCAGTTCTTCTGCTAGCGGGTACAATGAGCAGTTCTTC CASSSSASGYNEQFF
TRBJ1-2 TRBV20-1 . . TGCAGTGCTAGAGACAGGGTTGGCTACACCTTC CSARDRVGYTF
TRBJ2-7 TRBV7-6 . TRBD1 TGTGCCAGCAGCCTAGACAGGGGGGACGAGCAGTACTTC CASSLDRGDEQYF
TRBJ1-1 TRBV6-1 few . TGTGCCAGCAGCCCGGCTCGGACAGTTGAAGCTTTCTTT CASSPARTVEAFF
TRBJ2-3 TRBV7-3 . TRBD1 TGTGCCAGCAGCCCCCAAAATACCGGGACAGGGGGCTCAGATACGCAGTATTTT CASSPQNTGTGGSDTQYF
TRBJ1-4 TRBV7-2 once . TGTGCCAGCAGCTTAGTTGGTTCGAGGCCTGAAAAACTGTTTTTT CASSLVGSRPEKLFF
TRBJ2-2 TRBV6-5 few . TGTGCCAGCAGTTACGTCCCCAGCACCGGGGAGCTGTTTTTT CASSYVPSTGELFF
TRBJ2-1 TRBV27 . . TGTGCCAGCAGAACCGGGACTTCCAGCTCCTACAATGAGCAGTTCTTC CASRTGTSSSYNEQFF
TRBJ2-1 TRBV29-1 . . TGCAGCGTTGAAGATCATGAAGGGGCTTCCTACAATGAGCAGTTCTTC CSVEDHEGASYNEQFF
TRBJ1-2 TRBV19 . . TGTGCCAGTAGAGACGGGGGGACGCGTGGCTATGGCTACACCTTC CASRDGGTRGYGYTF
TRBJ1-2 TRBV5-6 . . TGTGCCAGCAGCGCCGCCGCAGGCCATGGCTACACCTTC CASSAAAGHGYTF
TRBJ2-7 TRBV4-1 . TRBD1 TGCGCCAGCCGGGCGGTGGGCAGGGGGCGCAGGGAGCAGTACTTC CASRAVGRGRREQYF
TRBJ2-7 TRBV11-1 . . TGTGCCAGCAGCCCGGACTTTAGCTCCTACGAGCAGTACTTC CASSPDFSSYEQYF
TRBJ2-7 TRBV7-2 many . TGTGCCAGCAGCTCAGAGGGACTCGGAGCCTACGAGCAGTACTTC CASSSEGLGAYEQYF
TRBJ2-1 TRBV5-1 . . TGCGCCAGCTATACGGGTGCTCGCTACAATGAGCAGTTCTTC CASYTGARYNEQFF
TRBJ2-3 TRBV7-8 . TRBD2 TGTGCCAGCAGCTTCCGTGGGACTAGTGGAGGCGCAGATACGCAGTATTTT CASSFRGTSGGADTQYF
TRBJ2-7 TRBV19 . . TGTGCCAGCAACCAGCGGGTTGGCTACGAGCAGTACTTC CASNQRVGYEQYF
TRBJ2-1 TRBV7-9 . . TGTGCCAGCAGCTTAGACAAATTTAGGCCGTTCTTC CASSLDKFRPFF
TRBJ2-1 TRBV2 . . TGTGCCAGCAGTGAATATGGTGGCCCCGGAAGTGGTGAGTTCTTC CASSEYGGPGSGEFF
TRBJ1-3 TRBV2 few . TGTGCCAGCAGTGCCCGGGGCGGATCTGGAAACACCATATATTTT CASSARGGSGNTIYF
TRBJ1-5 TRBV4-3 . . TGCGCCAGCAGCCAAGATTGGGGGCAGCCCCAGCATTTT CASSQDWGQPQHF
TRBJ2-1 TRBV29-1 few . TGCAGCGCCTCGCGGGCTGGCGGAAATGAGCAGTTCTTC CSASRAGGNEQFF
TRBJ2-3 TRBV29-1 . TRBD2 TGCAGCGTTGAAGGAATAGCGGGAGGGACCACAGATACGCAGTATTTT CSVEGIAGGTTDTQYF
TRBJ1-2 TRBV28 . . TGTGCCAGCAGTCAAGGAGGGTACGGCTACACCTTC CASSQGGYGYTF
TRBJ2-3 TRBV5-4 . TRBD2 TGTGCCAGCAGCCGGGGCGGGAGGGGGATAGATACGCAGTATTTT CASSRGGRGIDTQYF
TRBJ2-3 TRBV4-2 . . TGTGCCAGCAGCCAAGCCCCGGGAGAAGCCTCAGATACGCAGTATTTT CASSQAPGEASDTQYF
TRBJ2-3 TRBV4-1 few . TGCGCCAGCAGCCAAGACGATTTAAGAGATACGCAGTATTTT CASSQDDLRDTQYF
TRBJ2-3 TRBV9 . TRBD2 TGTGCCAGCAGCGTAGCTACGTGGACTAGCGGACCGCTTAGCACAGATACGCAGTATTTT CASSVATWTSGPLSTDTQYF
TRBJ2-1 TRBV2 . TRBD2 TGTGCCAGCAGTGGCCTAGCGGGAGGGCGTAGCTCCTACAATGAGCAGTTCTTC CASSGLAGGRSSYNEQFF
TRBJ2-1 TRBV6-5 . TRBD2 TGTGCCAGCAGCTACGTAGCGGGAGGGTCTTACAATGAGCAGTTCTTC CASSYVAGGSYNEQFF
TRBJ2-1 TRBV2 . TRBD2 TGTGCCAGCAGTCCGGGACTAGCAGTCAATGAGCAGTTCTTC CASSPGLAVNEQFF
TRBJ1-4 TRBV28 . . TGTGCCAGCAGCCCGACAGATCCTAATGAAAAACTGTTTTTT CASSPTDPNEKLFF
TRBJ1-3 TRBV28 . TRBD1 TGTGCCAGCAGCCGAAGGGGACAGACCTCTGGAAACACCATATATTTT CASSRRGQTSGNTIYF
TRBJ1-1 TRBV7-8 . . TGTGCCAGCAGCCCCATCCGGCCGGCGCAAACTGAAGCTTTCTTT CASSPIRPAQTEAFF
TRBJ1-1 TRBV28 many TRBD1 TGTGCCAGCAGTTCAGGCCGCTGGGACAGTGAAGCTTTCTTT CASSSGRWDSEAFF
TRBJ1-2 TRBV7-2 . TRBD1 TGTGCCAGCAGCTTAAGGACAGGGGAATATGGCTACACCTTC CASSLRTGEYGYTF
TRBJ1-2 TRBV7-2 . . TGTGCCAGCAGCTCCCAGGGGCAAGTGTTGGATGGCTACACCTTC CASSSQGQVLDGYTF
TRBJ2-1 TRBV7-9 . . TGTGCCAGCAACGTTAATTCCGTCCTCGATGAGCAGTTCTTC CASNVNSVLDEQFF
TRBJ2-1 TRBV7-9 . TRBD2 TGTGCCAGCAGCCCCAGGACTAGATTGGGCAATGAGCAGTTCTTC CASSPRTRLGNEQFF